The rows below give T cell receptor beta chains drawn from one sample of a study of T-cell memory formation after mild COVID-19. One entry per CDR3 protein results from TCRdb running MiXCR on the 5' RACE reads. This table holds 350,000 to 450,000 distinct CDR3 sequences, approximately 24% found once. The material sequenced was PBMCs or a T cell subset sorted from them (not recorded which). All receptors come from an adult woman who had mild COVID-19 (a few samples of this study predate the infection). Cell type and time point are not known. CDR3s include the opening cysteine and the closing phenylalanine or tryptophan. A D gene is named only where the DNA matches it firmly. Size tells how often a clone was seen (once, few, many) or the class of an expanded clone, and some rows leave it out.

size	D	V	J	DNA	CDR3
many	NA	TRBV5-5	TRBJ2-1	TGTGCCAGCAGCTTGGAACTAGGTGGAGTCAATGAGCAGTTCTTC	CASSLELGGVNEQFF
few	NA	TRBV12-3/TRBV12-4	TRBJ1-1	TGCGCCTCCCGCGACGGGGGAGGGAACACTGAAGCTTTCTTT	CASRDGGGNTEAFF
NA	TRBD1	TRBV6-1	TRBJ1-3	TGTGCCAGCAGGCCTCCTCCGGGACAGGGGGCTGGAAACACCATATATTTT	CASRPPPGQGAGNTIYF
many	TRBD2	TRBV7-2	TRBJ2-1	TGTGCCAGCAGCGGTAGGACTAGCGGGAGGGTGGATGAGCAGTTCTTC	CASSGRTSGRVDEQFF
NA	TRBD1	TRBV18	TRBJ2-6	TGTGCCAGCTCACCTCAACAGGGGGAGCTCTCTGGGGCCAACGTCCTGACTTTC	CASSPQQGELSGANVLTF
NA	NA	TRBV12-3/TRBV12-4	TRBJ2-2	TGTGCCAGCAGTTTCTCCGGGGTAACCGGGGAGCTGTTTTTT	CASSFSGVTGELFF
few	NA	TRBV18	TRBJ1-1	TGTGCCAGCTCACAAAATAAGAACACTGAAGCTTTCTTT	CASSQNKNTEAFF
few	NA	TRBV4-3	TRBJ2-3	TGCGCCAGCAGCCAAGGGATCACAGATACGCAGTATTTT	CASSQGITDTQYF
NA	TRBD2	TRBV27	TRBJ2-1	TGTGCCAGCAGTTTAAATAGGGCTAGCGGGAGCGATGAGCAGTTATTC	CASSLNRASGSDEQLF
NA	TRBD2	TRBV7-2	TRBJ2-7	TGTGCCAGCAGACGTGGGGGACTAGCGGGGGCCTACGAGCAGTACTTC	CASRRGGLAGAYEQYF
few	TRBD1	TRBV5-4	TRBJ2-1	TGTGCCAGCAGCTTGTTCGGGACAGGGGGCAATGAGCAGTTCTTC	CASSLFGTGGNEQFF
NA	TRBD1	TRBV2	TRBJ2-2	TGTGCCAGCCGGACAGGAGATACGAACACCGGGGAGCTGTTTTTT	CASRTGDTNTGELFF
few	TRBD1	TRBV24-1	TRBJ2-2	TGTGCCACCAGTGAGACAGGGGAGAACACCGGGGAGCTGTTTTTT	CATSETGENTGELFF
few	NA	TRBV18	TRBJ2-2	TGTGCCAGCTCACGGATTGGTCCGGGGCCGAACACCGGGGAGCTGTTTTTT	CASSRIGPGPNTGELFF
few	TRBD2	TRBV12-3/TRBV12-4	TRBJ2-3	TGTGCCAGCAGTTTAGGACTAGCGGTATCCGATACGCAGTATTTT	CASSLGLAVSDTQYF
NA	NA	TRBV4-2	TRBJ2-7	TGTGCCAGCAGCCAAGAGTACGGGGGGCAGTACGAGCAGTACTTC	CASSQEYGGQYEQYF
few	NA	TRBV4-2	TRBJ1-1	TGTGCCAGCAGCCAAGATCCAGGGTTATCTGAAGCTTTCTTT	CASSQDPGLSEAFF
NA	NA	TRBV5-1	TRBJ2-3	TGCGCCAGCGGAGAGAAAGATACGCAGTATTTT	CASGEKDTQYF
few	NA	TRBV5-1	TRBJ2-5	TGCGCCAGCAGCCCGAACGGCGGCGGATCGCAAGAGACCCAGTACTTC	CASSPNGGGSQETQYF
many	TRBD1	TRBV11-2	TRBJ2-1	TGTGCCAGCAGCTTAAGGCCGACAGGGCCGAGCTCCTACAATGAGCAGTTCTTC	CASSLRPTGPSSYNEQFF